A single sample is the source of the 18 T cell receptor beta chains below, sequenced in a study of naive and memory T cell subsets. General observations from the study: Especially in CD8 cells, naive repertoires contained a few larger clonotypes, possibly CD45RA-re-expressing memory cells.

Two oligonucleotides, mixed equimolar, formed the beta constant-region primer covering TRBC1 and TRBC2. Four rounds of PCR amplified the ligated cDNA using nested alpha and beta constant-region primers plus SP2. MiXCR, applied by TCRdb to the UMI-ligation and nested PCR reads, yields one record per CDR3 protein. The sample includes about 150,000 distinct CDR3 sequences, 22% seen only once; the top ten take over 0.09%. Antigens of these TCRs are unknown. The sequenced sample consisted of naive CD4+ T cells from blood. Receptor source: a human donor in good health.

The V gene is TRBV20-1, the J gene TRBJ2-5, with a weak D call TRBD2 (6 bases). V was trimmed by 6 bases and J by 2 bases, leaving 16 bases between them. The CDR3 is 14 residues long. CDR1 is DFQATT, CDR2 SNEGSKA, per germline (reference sequence). CDR3 residues: CSALLAQLQETQYF. CDR3 DNA sequence: TGCAGTGCCTTGCTAGCGCAATTACAAGAGACCCAGTACTTC.

This clonotype occurred many times. This chain links TRBV20-1 with TRBJ2-7, with D uncertain. Trimming removed 3 bases from V and 2 bases from J, with 8 bases in between. Germline V gives CDR1 DFQATT, CDR2 SNEGSKA (reference sequence). The CDR3 covers 12 residues. The CDR3 loop is CSASYSAYEQYF. CDR3 in DNA: TGCAGTGCTAGCTACAGTGCCTACGAGCAGTACTTC.

The gene calls are TRBV25-1 and TRBJ2-7; maybe TRBD1 (5 bases). This CDR3 has 14 residues. V was pared by 5 bases and J by 2 bases, with 13 bases between. CDR1 MGHDK and CDR2 SYGVNS come from the germline V gene. In DNA, the CDR3 is TGTGCCAGCAGTCCGGTCAGGGTTCCCTACGAGCAGTACTTC. Amino acids: CASSPVRVPYEQYF.

This chain connects TRBV27 to TRBJ2-5; no clear D. The CDR3 sequence is 13 residues long. The germline V gene encodes CDR1 MNHEY and CDR2 SMNVEV (reference sequence). Trimming pared 2 bases from V and 4 bases from J, leaving 8 bases between. This CDR3 is CASSLALGETQYF. The CDR3 nucleotides read TGTGCCAGCAGTTTAGCCCTCGGAGAGACCCAGTACTTC.

This clonotype was detected only a few times. The V call is TRBV7-9, the J call TRBJ1-1; 10 bases are a match to TRBD1. V gave up 5 bases and J gave up 5 bases; unmatched junction bases: 17. The CDR3 spans 18 residues. Germline lookup yields CDR1 SEHNR and CDR2 FQNEAQ (reference sequence). CDR3 sequence (DNA): TGTGCCAGCAGCCCCGTCCCGGGACAGGGACAGGGGAGGACTGAAGCTTTCTTT. This sequence encodes CASSPVPGQGQGRTEAFF.

This clonotype showed up just a few times. The chain carries TRBV9 and TRBJ2-3, with 8 bases that match TRBD1. This CDR3 spans 14 amino acids. The V segment lost 4 bases and the J segment 6 bases; nucleotides outside the gene matches: 7. Germline V gene lookup returns CDR1 SGDLS and CDR2 YYNGEE. As DNA, the CDR3 is TGTGCCAGCAGCTTACAACAGGGGGTCGATACGCAGTATTTT. Its translation is CASSLQQGVDTQYF. Looking up the rest from reference TRBV9 and TRBJ2-3 gives the full variable domain: DSGVTQTPKHLITATGQRVTLRCSPRSGDLSVYWYQQSLDQGLQFLIQYYNGEERAKGNILERFSAQQFPDLHSELNLSSLELGDSALYFCASSLQQGVDTQYFGPGTRLTVL.

This clonotype was seen repeatedly, ten times or more. The V gene is TRBV29-1, the J gene TRBJ2-7, with 8 bases that match TRBD1. V gave up 7 bases and J gave up 5 bases; unmatched junction bases: 7. The V gene's germline CDR1 is SQVTM and CDR2 ANQGSEA. The CDR3 spans 12 residues. In nucleotides, the CDR3 is TGCAGCGCCATGACAGGGGCCCACGAGCAGTACTTC. Its protein product is CSAMTGAHEQYF.

Worth noting for this clonotype: This may be a read error, as it is one base from a much larger clone. A read error is likely, as this CDR3 ends without the conserved phenylalanine or tryptophan. V is TRBV6-6 and J is TRBJ2-3; no definite D call. The CDR3 runs 12 residues. Germline loops: CDR1 MNHNY, CDR2 SVGAGI (reference sequence). In DNA form, the CDR3 reads TGTGCTATGGGTCGTGGCACAGATACGCAGTATTAT. Translated: CAMGRGTDTQYY.

The sample holds a few counts of this clonotype. The chain employs TRBV6-1 and TRBJ1-1; the match to TRBD1 covers 11 bases. V shed 7 bases, J shed 4 bases, and the junction held 11 bases outside the gene matches. CDR3 length: 16 residues. Per the germline V gene, CDR1 is MNHNS and CDR2 is SASEGT. Here the CDR3 DNA reads TGTGCCAGCATGACTTTTCCCGGGACAGGGGGCACTGAAGCTTTCTTT. Translating it yields CASMTFPGTGGTEAFF.

V and J are TRBV6-5 and TRBJ1-1; D is ambiguous. V dropped 3 bases and J dropped 9 bases, with 8 bases sitting between them. The CDR3 covers 11 residues. Looked up from germline, CDR1 is MNHEY and CDR2 is SVGAGI. The CDR3 DNA is TGTGCCAGCAGTTATTTGGGGAAAGCTTTCTTT. This translates into CASSYLGKAFF.

This clonotype was seen ten or more times. For the CDR3, the DNA is TGCAGCGTTGTAAGGGCCAGCTCGGAAGACGAGCAGTACTTC. Its protein is CSVVRASSEDEQYF. The chain combines TRBV29-1 with TRBJ2-7; D uncertain. The CDR3 is 14 residues long. V dropped 4 bases and J dropped 5 bases, with 18 bases sitting between them. Germline lookup yields CDR1 SQVTM and CDR2 ANQGSEA.

The rearrangement uses TRBV6-2 or TRBV6-3 and TRBJ2-7; 8 nucleotides line up with TRBD2. Germline-derived CDR1 and CDR2 are MNHEY and SVGEGT. The CDR3 consists of 13 residues. Trimming removed 7 bases from V and 3 bases from J; junction bases left unmatched: 5. The CDR3 nucleotides are TGTGCCAGCACCTTAGCGGGAATCTACGAGCAGTACTTC. As protein: CASTLAGIYEQYF.

This clonotype was seen a few times. This chain connects TRBV7-2 to TRBJ2-5; 7 bases are shared with TRBD1. V shed 7 bases and J 3 bases; nucleotides not matched to a gene: 8. Germline CDR1 SGHTA, CDR2 FQGNSA. This CDR3 contains 14 residues. The CDR3 here is CASTIGTAKETQYF. CDR3 coding DNA: TGTGCCAGCACCATCGGGACAGCCAAAGAGACCCAGTACTTC.

This clonotype was seen repeatedly, ten times or more. This chain links TRBV29-1 with TRBJ1-1; D is uncertain. The germline V gene has CDR1 SQVTM and CDR2 ANQGSEA. This CDR3 is 14 amino acids long. The V and J ends lost 5 bases and 2 bases respectively, with 15 bases between them. CDR3 coding DNA: TGCAGCGTTAGATTATACGGTCTAAACACTGAAGCTTTCTTT. Protein: CSVRLYGLNTEAFF.

The rearrangement uses TRBV4-3 and TRBJ2-2; TRBD2 matches 7 bases. The ends lost 1 base at V and 2 bases at J; junction bases unmatched: 4. In germline, CDR1 is LGHNA, CDR2 YSLEER. The CDR3 runs 16 residues. The CDR3 here is CASSQAKRDNTGELFF. CDR3 nucleotides: TGCGCCAGCAGCCAAGCTAAGCGGGATAACACCGGGGAGCTGTTTTTT.

This clonotype was seen only a few times. V is TRBV20-1 and J is TRBJ2-3; TRBD1 matches at 12 bases. The CDR3 length is 16 residues. Looked up from germline, CDR1 is DFQATT and CDR2 is SNEGSKA (reference sequence). J gave up 6 bases and V 6 bases, and 13 bases lay outside the gene matches. DNA of the CDR3: TGCAGTGCCATAAACTGGGACAGGGGGCTGGAGGATACGCAGTATTTT. This gives the protein CSAINWDRGLEDTQYF.

This clonotype was detected a few times. J is TRBJ1-2 and V is TRBV20-1, with a tentative D call TRBD1 (6 bases). V was trimmed by 6 bases and J by 8 bases, leaving 16 bases between them. The germline V gene encodes CDR1 DFQATT and CDR2 SNEGSKA (reference sequence). The CDR3 extends over 12 amino acids. CDR3: CSAARGERGYTF. Written as DNA, the CDR3 is TGCAGTGCAGCCAGGGGAGAGAGGGGCTACACCTTC.

This clonotype was picked up a small number of times. The J gene is TRBJ2-1, the V gene TRBV24-1; 11 bases are a match to TRBD2. V was clipped by 3 bases and J by 7 bases; unmatched bases: 7. This CDR3 is 16 amino acids long. Germline-derived CDR1 and CDR2 are KGHDR and SFDVKD. The CDR3 DNA is TGTGCCACCAGTGATCATACTAGCGGGAGTTTGAATGAGCAGTTCTTC. Translating it yields CATSDHTSGSLNEQFF.